A selection of T cell receptor beta chains follows, all from one sample in a study of T cells in Graves' hyperthyroidism and ophthalmopathy. MiXCR, applied by TCRdb to the multiplex PCR reads, yields one record per CDR3 protein. The sample yields 450,000 to 700,000 distinct CDR3 sequences, 35% to 55% seen once. Sequencing was carried out using peripheral blood or thyroid tissue (not recorded which). All receptors come from a woman aged 18-29 years with Graves' hyperthyroidism. Each CDR3 is given with its conserved first and last residue.

CDR3 length	J gene	V gene	CDR3 protein
14	TRBJ1-4	TRBV29-1	CSVKPGQGIGKLFF
13	TRBJ2-7	TRBV12-3/TRBV12-4	CASGRPGTTEQYF
12	TRBJ2-5	TRBV10-3	CAISESKWTQYF
15	TRBJ2-7	TRBV7-9	CASSPEMGAMREQYF
14	TRBJ2-2	TRBV20-1	CSAQTGGGSGELFF
15	TRBJ2-5	TRBV20-1	CSARVVGTSQETQYF
13	TRBJ1-2	TRBV29-1	CSADMGPKGGYTF
15	TRBJ2-5	TRBV7-9	CASSPDRGRGETQYF
15	TRBJ1-5	TRBV5-1	CASSIDPYSNQPQHF
15	.	TRBV20-1	CSARGFERAYNEQFF
10	TRBJ2-5	TRBV20-1	CSARADTQYF
15	TRBJ1-2	TRBV7-9	CASSLEDGGHYGYTF
16	TRBJ2-7	TRBV7-9	CASSQSGGAFSYEQYF
16	TRBJ2-2	TRBV27	CASSSSGTTNPGELFF
15	TRBJ2-7	TRBV11-3	CASSTSGTGASEQYF
16	TRBJ1-4	TRBV11-2	CASSPRTGATNEKLFF
17	TRBJ2-3	TRBV10-3	CAISERLAGVDSDTQYF
12	TRBJ2-5	TRBV6-2/TRBV6-3	CASSYSLGTQYF
14	TRBJ1-4	TRBV7-9	CASSLEAGGEKLFF
17	TRBJ1-5	TRBV24-1	CATSDAVQGSSNQPQHF
10	TRBJ2-7	TRBV7-2	CASSLWEQDF
11	TRBJ2-5	TRBV29-1	CTGTRSETQYF
13	TRBJ1-5	TRBV7-8	CASSLAPDRGAHF
17	TRBJ1-5	TRBV12-3/TRBV12-4	CASSPHAGEEVYQPQHF
17	TRBJ2-7	TRBV4-3	CASSLQTGTGYVYEQYF
14	TRBJ2-1	TRBV2	CASRSRLAGAEQFF
16	TRBJ2-7	TRBV10-2	CASSARGAGETYEQYF
12	TRBJ2-3	TRBV18	CASSPRRDTQYF
14	TRBJ1-2	TRBV2	CASSADRDSRGYTF
16	TRBJ2-7	TRBV25-1	CASSAPGQGVPDEQYF
12	TRBJ1-2	TRBV20-1	CSARGQPYGYTF
13	TRBJ2-5	TRBV6-1	CASRATGGETQYF
15	TRBJ2-7	TRBV10-2	CATNHRTGGTYEQYF
15	TRBJ2-7	TRBV7-9	CASSLDGGGTYEQYF
16	TRBJ1-2	TRBV19	CASSLASGGGGGGYTF
15	TRBJ1-1	TRBV5-1	CASSLRGSMNTEAFF
16	TRBJ2-2	TRBV18	CASSPLGHTNTGELFF
12	TRBJ2-2	TRBV6-5	CASIARSRELFF
15	TRBJ1-1	TRBV2	CASSASGTPSGKAFF
15	TRBJ2-2	TRBV11-2	CASSLQGGNTGELFF
13	TRBJ1-6	TRBV20-1	CSASGLYNSPLHF
17	TRBJ2-2	TRBV5-1	CASSLAGQGGPTGELFF
14	TRBJ2-7	TRBV7-6	CANNRGRGRDEQYF
16	TRBJ1-6	TRBV20-1	CSASSLPDRGLSPLHF
15	TRBJ1-4	TRBV6-1	CASSPDKGINEKLFF
17	TRBJ1-6	TRBV7-9	CASSLSGDRGGNSPLHF
16	TRBJ1-5	TRBV2	CASSYGQGGGNQPQHF
15	TRBJ1-2	TRBV3-1	CASSHHDRVDYGYTF
13	TRBJ1-6	TRBV7-3	CASSSDGGTPLHF
16	TRBJ1-1	TRBV9	CASSAIQGAGNTEAFF
11	TRBJ2-3	TRBV10-2	CASRGPDTQYF
14	.	TRBV11-3	CASRTGLDYNEQFF
15	TRBJ1-6	TRBV12-3/TRBV12-4	CASRSGTGYNSPLHF
13	TRBJ2-2	TRBV4-1	CASSQMGFGELFF
15	TRBJ2-7	TRBV4-2	CASSLTGTSGYEQYF
12	TRBJ1-2	TRBV20-1	CSARDRRPGYTF